The rows below give T cell receptor beta chains drawn from one sample of a study of identical twins. MiXCR, run by TCRdb on the 5' RACE reads, gives a single entry per CDR3 protein. This table has 600,000 to 850,000 distinct CDR3 sequences, 15% to 20% appearing once. These data also featured in a second study, about T cells expressing NK-cell markers.

Source material: PBMCs. The receptors originated from a young woman in good health. CDR3s include the opening cysteine and the closing phenylalanine or tryptophan. The D gene is left open where the match is weak. The size field is filled for only some rows; it gives once, few, many or a size class.

size: few
V: TRBV20-1
J: TRBJ2-2
D: TRBD2
DNA: TGCAGTGGTCTCGGGACTAGCGGGAGCAGAACCGGGGAGCTGTTTTTT
CDR3: CSGLGTSGSRTGELFF

size: NA
V: TRBV30
J: TRBJ2-1
D: TRBD2
DNA: TGTGCCTGGGCGGGACTAGGGATATACAATGAGCAGTTCTTC
CDR3: CAWAGLGIYNEQFF

size: NA
V: TRBV20-1
J: TRBJ2-3
D: NA
DNA: TGCAGTGCTAGAGGGTCCTACGGGGTTTGGGATACGCAGTATTTT
CDR3: CSARGSYGVWDTQYF

size: NA
V: TRBV20-1
J: TRBJ1-2
D: TRBD1
DNA: TGCAGTGCTAGAGTCGGACAGGGTAGGAATGGCTACACCTTC
CDR3: CSARVGQGRNGYTF

size: NA
V: TRBV5-6
J: TRBJ2-1
D: NA
DNA: TGTGCCAGCAGCTTTGACGCGCGGTATGAGCAGTTCTTC
CDR3: CASSFDARYEQFF

size: few
V: TRBV7-2
J: TRBJ1-1
D: NA
DNA: TGTGCCAGCAGCTTAGAAGGTTGGAACACTGAAGCTTTCTTT
CDR3: CASSLEGWNTEAFF

size: NA
V: TRBV29-1
J: TRBJ2-3
D: NA
DNA: TGCAGCGTCGGAGGGGAGACTGCCGGAGATACGCAGTATTTT
CDR3: CSVGGETAGDTQYF

size: NA
V: TRBV7-9
J: TRBJ2-5
D: NA
DNA: TGTGCCAGCAGCTTAGGGCCGGGGGGCCCCTACCAAGAGACCCAGTACTTC
CDR3: CASSLGPGGPYQETQYF

size: few
V: TRBV6-6
J: TRBJ1-6
D: NA
DNA: TGTGCCAGCACTCAATGGGGGGGACCCCTCCACTTT
CDR3: CASTQWGGPLHF

size: NA
V: TRBV20-1
J: TRBJ1-3
D: TRBD1
DNA: TGCAGTGCTCCTTTCCGACAGGGGAGTGGAAACACCATATATTTT
CDR3: CSAPFRQGSGNTIYF

size: few
V: TRBV6-5
J: TRBJ1-1
D: NA
DNA: TGTGCCAGCCGGAGGAGGGATGAAGCTTTCTTT
CDR3: CASRRRDEAFF

size: NA
V: TRBV5-1
J: TRBJ2-1
D: TRBD2
DNA: TGCGCCAGCAGCCGACCCATGAGCGGGAGGACCGATTCCTACAATGAGCAGTTCTTC
CDR3: CASSRPMSGRTDSYNEQFF

size: NA
V: TRBV7-3
J: TRBJ2-1
D: TRBD2
DNA: TGTGCCAGCAGCCCACAGACTAGCGGGGTGCCTAACAATGAGCAGTTCTTC
CDR3: CASSPQTSGVPNNEQFF

size: few
V: TRBV11-2
J: TRBJ2-7
D: TRBD1
DNA: TGTGCCAGCAGCTTAGGTCGCCTGGGACAGGGAGCATACGAGCAGTACTTC
CDR3: CASSLGRLGQGAYEQYF

size: many
V: TRBV6-1
J: TRBJ2-7
D: NA
DNA: TGTGCCAGCACCAAGCCCTACGAGCAGTACTTC
CDR3: CASTKPYEQYF

size: many
V: TRBV20-1
J: TRBJ2-2
D: NA
DNA: TGCAGTGCTAGAGATAGGGGCCCCGGGTGGTCGACCGGGGAGCTGTTTTTT
CDR3: CSARDRGPGWSTGELFF

size: NA
V: TRBV3-1
J: TRBJ2-4
D: NA
DNA: TGTGCCAGCAGCCAAGGAGGGGGTAGGGGAAACATTCAGTACTTC
CDR3: CASSQGGGRGNIQYF

size: NA
V: TRBV20-1
J: TRBJ2-1
D: NA
DNA: TGCAGTGCTAAGACTAGCTCCTACAATGAGCAGTTCTTC
CDR3: CSAKTSSYNEQFF

size: NA
V: TRBV5-1
J: TRBJ2-3
D: NA
DNA: TGCGCCAGCAGCTCTCATAGTTCCATCCGCACAGATACGCAGTATTTT
CDR3: CASSSHSSIRTDTQYF

size: NA
V: TRBV14
J: TRBJ2-2
D: NA
DNA: TGTGCCAGCAGCCAAGTCCAAGGTCAGCACACCGGGGAGCTGTTTTTT
CDR3: CASSQVQGQHTGELFF

size: NA
V: TRBV5-5
J: TRBJ2-7
D: TRBD2
DNA: TGTGCCAGCAAAGGGGCGGGGGGAGGTTCCTACGAGCAGTACTTC
CDR3: CASKGAGGGSYEQYF

size: NA
V: TRBV9
J: TRBJ2-1
D: NA
DNA: TGTGCCAGCAGCCCTCTTGGGCCCTACAATGAGCAGTTCTTC
CDR3: CASSPLGPYNEQFF

size: few
V: TRBV20-1
J: TRBJ2-1
D: NA
DNA: TGCAGTGCTCTCCTAAGTAGCGACTACAATGAGCAGTTCTTC
CDR3: CSALLSSDYNEQFF

size: NA
V: TRBV20-1
J: TRBJ1-2
D: NA
DNA: TGCAGTGCTTCACTCCTAGGACAGATTAATGGCTACACCTTC
CDR3: CSASLLGQINGYTF

size: few
V: TRBV29-1
J: TRBJ2-3
D: NA
DNA: TGCAGCGTACGACAGTCTAGCACAGATACGCAGTATTTT
CDR3: CSVRQSSTDTQYF

size: many
V: TRBV30
J: TRBJ2-5
D: NA
DNA: TGTGCCTGGTCCGGAGGAGAGACCCAGTACTTC
CDR3: CAWSGGETQYF

size: many
V: TRBV5-1
J: TRBJ2-7
D: NA
DNA: TGCGCCAGCAGCTTGGTGTTGGGCGAGCAGTACTTC
CDR3: CASSLVLGEQYF

size: NA
V: TRBV7-9
J: TRBJ2-3
D: NA
DNA: TGTGCCACCTCCATCCAGGGAGGAACAGATACGCAGTATTTT
CDR3: CATSIQGGTDTQYF